This T cell receptor (beta chain) was recovered during a study of cytomegalovirus exposure and HLA in healthy donors. PCR involved 60 Vbeta and 13 Jbeta primers. Profiling relied on immunoSEQ multiplex PCR, and the TCRdb table lists in-frame clones only, not all of them. This sample's clone table lists approximately 68,000 clones. CDR3 length: 16 amino acids. The V gene's germline CDR1 is MNHEY and CDR2 SMNVEV (reference sequence). V lost 6 bases and J 0 bases, leaving 17 bases between the germline ends. General study points: Follow-up analysis found HLA locus-dependent TCR association rates, highest for DRB1 and lowest for HLA-C. The study found most TCR sequences rare, yet found some public TCRs in many donors. For cytomegalovirus status, the classifier reportedly gave diagnoses with high specificity and sensitivity.

Notes on this clone: Antigen: not known.

The sequencing sample was made of PBMCs. This chain uses TRBV27 with TRBJ1-1; D is possibly TRBD1 (5 bases). This clonotype was obtained from a female donor in good health and CMV-seropositive. The CDR3 region has the DNA TGTGCCAGCAGCCCCCCGGGCAGGGCAGTGAACACTGAAGCTTTCTTT. This encodes CASSPPGRAVNTEAFF.